This T cell receptor beta chain emerged from a study of beta chain features in type 1 diabetes (dated by TCRdb to the late 2010s). The study in broad terms: No differences in mean age, gender distribution, total cell number or subset yield were found between patients and healthy donors. Across all samples, about 110 million sorted cells were examined, and cell number per subset correlated strongly with RNA yield. In the study, recently diagnosed type 1 diabetes patients and matched healthy donors were compared on the TCRB repertoires of their sorted circulating CD4+ T cell subsets. Naive and central memory subsets were obtained from all 30 or so donors, but regulatory and stem cell-like memory subsets were isolated from only 8 patients and roughly 8 healthy donors.

Study-wide findings and limitations: PCR might favor shorter templates, but patient and control samples were amplified and corrected together, so any skew would affect both groups equally. At VDJ recombination sites, patients with type 1 diabetes made fewer insertions and deleted more nucleotides, a pattern implying thymic rearrangement abnormalities. In all four CD4+ subsets, TCRB CDR3 length was moderately but significantly shorter in type 1 diabetes patients. Because small numbers of individuals were included in the HLA sub-analyses, any influence of HLA type on TCRB rearrangement was left unresolved. Sequencing cDNA rather than genomic DNA could over-represent highly expressing activated cells, although activation and CD3 levels did not differ between groups. The naive, central memory and regulatory TCRB repertoires appeared to resemble one another more closely among patients than among healthy donors.

A single peripheral blood draw of roughly 0.11 L on average was collected from each donor into heparinised tubes. A BD FACSAria II was used to sort naive, central memory, regulatory and stem cell-like memory CD4+ T cells with a panel that included CD45RO, CCR7, CD25, CD127, CD95 and CD27. Purity was above 95% for every sorted population. PBMCs were isolated immediately by Lymphoprep density gradient centrifugation and stained directly without culture. So that batch effects would be minimized, each experiment stained and sorted samples in pairs, pairing one healthy donor with one patient. Concerning this clone: There is no known antigen for this receptor. No much larger clone exists at a distance of one base, and base qualities are not known.

Based on the germline V gene, the CDR1 and CDR2 sequences are SGHTA and FQGNSA. From its cysteine to its phenylalanine, the CDR3 spans 11 amino acids. The read is trimmed to its CDR3 DNA, 33 bases read in frame from base 1. Cut back by 1 base and 13 bases, the V and J ends lie 8 bases apart. The entire isolated RNA was reverse transcribed using the High Capacity cDNA Reverse Transcription Kit, and thus expressed TCRB transcripts were sequenced. Deep immunoSEQ sequencing was applied to naive, central memory and regulatory T cell samples, giving an average of about 3.57 million total reads per sample. After sorted cells were lysed in RLT buffer, RNA was extracted with DNase-treated RNeasy Micro or Mini kits, with the choice depending on cell number. To prevent cross-contamination, each cell subset was processed individually, whereas patient and healthy donor samples were processed jointly. TCRB sequences were amplified from cDNA with the immunoSEQ multiplex PCR, producing 87-bp fragments spanning the CDR3 region. Sequencing of the amplicons was performed on the Illumina HiSeq platform. Turning to the authors' computational methods: PCR bias was corrected computationally using synthetic template baselines, and reads within Hamming distance 2 were collapsed, with unmergeable singletons discarded. Reads were aligned to IMGT to assign V, D and J genes, CDR3 length, and insertions or deletions at six rearrangement sites. Within each subset, clonotype counts were normalized to sorted cell number, after which true diversity and Gini coefficients were computed with the tcR R package. The overlap coefficient, calculated on TCRB nucleotide sequences, was used to quantify repertoire sharing. Out-of-frame TCRB sequences from naive cells were analyzed as a proxy for the pre-selection repertoire. This immuneACCESS table, as held by TCRdb, lists in-frame sequences with V and J called but not all clones. Of the missing ones, under half trace to an unresolved V gene in checked studies; the others have no known cause. The V and J calls and clone size are taken from that table; D and trimming were inferred from the DNA. This sample is represented by 240,000 or so clones; 68% of them were singletons. Approximately 0.053% of the sample lies in the top ten.

The source is a man between 25 and 39 years old in good health. This chain joins TRBV7-2 to TRBJ2-1; possibly the D gene is TRBD2, per 5 matching bases. What was sequenced was naive CD4+ T cells from blood. Reading the label with the study, this specimen's cell subset or site is: true naive CD4+ T cells. The DNA sequence is as follows: TGTGCCAGCAGCTTAGAAAGCGGCCAGTTCTTC. The resulting protein is CASSLESGQFF.